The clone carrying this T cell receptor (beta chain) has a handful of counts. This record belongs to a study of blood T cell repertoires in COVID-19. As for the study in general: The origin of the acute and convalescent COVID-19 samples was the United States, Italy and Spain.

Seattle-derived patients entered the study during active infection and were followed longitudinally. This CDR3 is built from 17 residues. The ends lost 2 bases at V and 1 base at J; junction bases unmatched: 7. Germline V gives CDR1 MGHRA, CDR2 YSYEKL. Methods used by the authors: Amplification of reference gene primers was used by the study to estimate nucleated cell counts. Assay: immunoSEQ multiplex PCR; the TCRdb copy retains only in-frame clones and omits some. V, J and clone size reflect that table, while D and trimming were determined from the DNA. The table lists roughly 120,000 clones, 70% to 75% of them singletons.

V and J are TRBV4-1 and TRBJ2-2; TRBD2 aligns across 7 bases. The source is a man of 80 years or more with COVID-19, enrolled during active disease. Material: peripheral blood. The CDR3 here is CASSQRASGMNTGELFF. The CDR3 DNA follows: TGCGCCAGCAGCCAACGAGCCAGCGGGATGAACACCGGGGAGCTGTTTTTT.